This paragraph covers one T cell receptor (beta chain) sequence. The data originate from a study of blood T cell repertoires in COVID-19. Method: immunoSEQ multiplex PCR; TCRdb's copy keeps in-frame clones and lacks some. The profile covers just over 65,000 clones, with roughly 85% appearing a single time and about 8.3% taken by the ten largest. Trimming took 2 bases from V and 11 from J, leaving 13 bases between them. CDR1 is MNHEY, CDR2 SMNVEV, per germline (reference sequence). The CDR3 has 12 residues. The gene calls are TRBV27 and TRBJ2-7; perhaps TRBD2 as D (7 bases). The receptor's source is a man between 25 and 39 years old with acute or convalescent COVID-19. Material for sequencing was peripheral blood. CDR3 sequence: CASSLNTGREYF. The CDR3 region has the DNA TGTGCCAGCAGTTTAAATACAGGGAGGGAGTACTTC.